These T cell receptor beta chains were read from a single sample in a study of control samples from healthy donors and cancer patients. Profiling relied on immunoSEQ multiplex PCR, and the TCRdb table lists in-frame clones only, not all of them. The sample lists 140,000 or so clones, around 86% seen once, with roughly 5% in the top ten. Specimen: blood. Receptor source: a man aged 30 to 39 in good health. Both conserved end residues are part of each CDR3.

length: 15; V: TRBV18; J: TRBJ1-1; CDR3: CASSERQGSGTEAFF
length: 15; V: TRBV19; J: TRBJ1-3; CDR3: CASSPSGLGGNTIYF
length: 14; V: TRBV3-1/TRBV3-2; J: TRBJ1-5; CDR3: CASSQVAGFQPQHF
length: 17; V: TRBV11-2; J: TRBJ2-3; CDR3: CASSLDETRPGTDTQYF
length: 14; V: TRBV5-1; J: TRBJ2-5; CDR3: CASSLEGRQETQYF
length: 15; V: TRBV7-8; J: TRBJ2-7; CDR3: CASSPMPFSSYEQYF
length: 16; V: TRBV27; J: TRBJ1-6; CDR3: CASREEYGKNNSPLHF
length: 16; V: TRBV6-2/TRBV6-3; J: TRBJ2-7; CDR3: CASSYSRDRGDYEQYF
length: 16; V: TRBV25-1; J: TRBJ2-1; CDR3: CASSAGGTGGMDEQFF
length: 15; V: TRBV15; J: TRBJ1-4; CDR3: CATSSLDRGNEKLFF
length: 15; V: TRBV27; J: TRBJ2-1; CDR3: CASLPLGGAVNEQFF
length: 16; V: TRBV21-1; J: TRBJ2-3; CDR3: CASSKYGLAGKDTQYF
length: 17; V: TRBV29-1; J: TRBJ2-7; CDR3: CSVAGTGGDISGYEQYF
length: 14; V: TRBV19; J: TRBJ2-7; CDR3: CASSLVLADYEQYF
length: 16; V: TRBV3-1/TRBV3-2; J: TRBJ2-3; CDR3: CASSQYSSGSTDTQYF
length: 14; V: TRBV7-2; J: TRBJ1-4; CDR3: CASSRSLANEKLFF
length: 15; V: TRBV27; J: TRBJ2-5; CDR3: CASSFFPGGVETQYF
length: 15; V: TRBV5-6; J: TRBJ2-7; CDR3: CASSLMQRGGREQYF
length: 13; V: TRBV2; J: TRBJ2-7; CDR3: CASSQTGGNEQYF
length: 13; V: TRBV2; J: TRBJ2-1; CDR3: CASRDRGPYEQFF
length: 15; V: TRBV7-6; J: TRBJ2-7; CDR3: CASSPRTGGIYEQYF
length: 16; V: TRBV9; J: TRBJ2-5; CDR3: CASSVEPRGAQGFQYF
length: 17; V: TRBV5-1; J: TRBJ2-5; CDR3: CASSLARVADGQETQYF
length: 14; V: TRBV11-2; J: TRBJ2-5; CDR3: CASTTGTGSETQYF
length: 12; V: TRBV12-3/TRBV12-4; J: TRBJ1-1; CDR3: CASVSRGTEAFF
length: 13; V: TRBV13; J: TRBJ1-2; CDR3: CASSLGQGVGYTF
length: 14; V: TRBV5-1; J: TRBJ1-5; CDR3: CASSLGWGGQPQHF
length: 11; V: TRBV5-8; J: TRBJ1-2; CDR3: CASGRQGGYTF